This section outlines one T cell receptor (beta chain) sequence together with its context. Its specificity is not known. These data belong to a study of OX40 agonist ivuxolimab in advanced cancers. Overall study: Partial responses were seen in three patients, one with hepatocellular carcinoma and two with cutaneous melanoma. Whole-study findings and limits: Average numbers of expanded clones were greater in CD8+ T cells than in CD4+.

TCRdb's table, derived via immunoSEQ multiplex PCR, lists solely in-frame clones and lacks some. Counted here are roughly 77,000 clones, approximately 81% occurring once; the ten biggest clones make up 4.6%. The sequencing used CD4+ or CD8+ T cells sorted from blood, collected in a trial of the OX40 agonist ivuxolimab. The receptor was isolated from an adult with an advanced solid tumor such as melanoma, head and neck, liver or kidney cancer.

This CDR3 is CASSLTADQPQHF. CDR3 coding DNA: TGTGCCAGCAGCTTAACCGCAGATCAGCCCCAGCATTTT. The chain links TRBV7-6 to TRBJ1-5; D is undetermined. CDR3 length: 13 amino acids. V was cut by 2 bases and J by 5 bases, with 7 bases left in between. Germline V lookup: CDR1 SGHVS, CDR2 FNYEAQ.